This TCR beta chain was documented in a study of blood T cell repertoires in COVID-19. Overall study: COVID-19 samples, acute and convalescent, were from the United States, Italy and Spain. T cells, B-cell-depleted T cells, or PBMCs provided the cDNA or gDNA that served as material.

V shed 11 bases and J shed 6 bases, with 16 bases lying between them. CDR1 and CDR2 from the germline V gene are WSHSY and SAAADI. The CDR3 runs to 13 residues. Per the study methods: Amplifying reference gene primers gave estimates of nucleated cell counts. The table came from immunoSEQ multiplex PCR; TCRdb's copy has only in-frame clones and leaves some out. V, J and clone size reflect that table, while D and trimming were determined from the DNA. The sample lists approximately 88,000 clones, roughly 80% occurring once. The sequence was collected from a human donor in a cohort sampled during active COVID-19. The sample comprised peripheral blood. The chain employs TRBV10-2 and TRBJ2-2; D possibly corresponds to TRBD1 (5 bases). CDR3 DNA: TGCGCCGCACAGGCCGCCCCGGCCGGGGAGCTGTTTTTT. It is translated as CAAQAAPAGELFF.